This TCR beta chain comes out of a study of cytomegalovirus exposure and HLA in healthy donors. About the research overall: HLA-typed donors were the source of tens of millions of unique TCRs, which an early data release held. General study results and limits: Earlier analysis yielded a pattern in which most TCR beta V segments were productive about 87% or about 30% of the time. Sequencing likely produced, as an artifact, a cluster of highly shared sequence variants. Equally common other TCR beta chains were less clonally expanded than HLA-associated ones, a later analysis found.

PCR used 60 Vbeta primers and 13 Jbeta primers. Sequencing used immunoSEQ multiplex PCR; TCRdb keeps in-frame clones, though not all of them. The sample holds tens of thousands of clones; 80% are singletons and the top ten take roughly 5.6%. As regards this clone: What it binds is unknown.

In germline, CDR1 is GTSNPN, CDR2 SVGIG (reference sequence). This CDR3 spans 13 amino acids. Trimming took 3 bases from V and 5 from J, leaving 11 bases between them. The chain joins TRBV30 to TRBJ1-5; D may be TRBD1 (6 bases). The TCR originated in a male donor in good health and CMV-seronegative. Sequenced input: PBMCs. CDR3 nucleotides: TGTGCCTGGAGGGACAGCCCTTATCAGCCCCAGCATTTT. Translated: CAWRDSPYQPQHF.